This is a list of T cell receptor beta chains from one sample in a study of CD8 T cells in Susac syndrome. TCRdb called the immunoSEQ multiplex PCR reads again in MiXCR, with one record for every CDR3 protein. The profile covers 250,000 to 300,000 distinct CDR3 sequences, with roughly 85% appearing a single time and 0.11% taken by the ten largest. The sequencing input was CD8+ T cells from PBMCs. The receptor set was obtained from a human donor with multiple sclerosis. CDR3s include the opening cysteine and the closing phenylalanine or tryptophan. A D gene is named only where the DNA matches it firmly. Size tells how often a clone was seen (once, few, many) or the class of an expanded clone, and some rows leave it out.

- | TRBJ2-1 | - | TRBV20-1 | TGCAGTGCGCCGGGACTCCCTACCTACAATGAGCAGTTCTTC | CSAPGLPTYNEQFF
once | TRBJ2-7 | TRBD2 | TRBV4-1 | TGCGCCAGCAGCCAAGTACCTAGCGGGAGGAACGAGCAGTACTTC | CASSQVPSGRNEQYF
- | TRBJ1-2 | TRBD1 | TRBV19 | TGTGCCAGTAGTTCAAGACAGGGCGGCTATGGCTACACCTTC | CASSSRQGGYGYTF
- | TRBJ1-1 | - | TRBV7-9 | TGTGCCAGCAGCTTAGAGGCCGTAGGGGGGACCCTGAACACTGAAGCTTTCTTT | CASSLEAVGGTLNTEAFF
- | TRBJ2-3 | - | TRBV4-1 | TGCGCCAGCAGCCAAACAAGAGCGGGCACAGATACGCAGTATTTT | CASSQTRAGTDTQYF
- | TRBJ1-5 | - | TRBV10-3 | TGTGCCATCGGGGGGCCGCCGGAGGGCAATCAGCCCCAGCATTTT | CAIGGPPEGNQPQHF
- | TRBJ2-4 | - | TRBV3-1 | TGTGCCAGCAGCCGGGGACCCCTAGCCAAAAACATTCAGTACTTC | CASSRGPLAKNIQYF
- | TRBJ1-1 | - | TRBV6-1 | TGTGCCAGCGAGAAAGGGGAATTTGAGGACACTGAAGCTTTCTTT | CASEKGEFEDTEAFF
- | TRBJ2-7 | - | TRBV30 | TGTGCCTGGAGTGTACCGAGGGCCTACGAGCAGTACTTC | CAWSVPRAYEQYF
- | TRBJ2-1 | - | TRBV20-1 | TGCAGTGCTAGAGAGGGCGTCGATGAGCAGTTCTTC | CSAREGVDEQFF
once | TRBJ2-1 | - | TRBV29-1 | TGCAGCGTTGAAGATCCCCCCAATGAGCAGTTCTTC | CSVEDPPNEQFF
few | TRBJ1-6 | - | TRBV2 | TGTGCCAGCACTTATAATTCACCCCTCCACTTT | CASTYNSPLHF
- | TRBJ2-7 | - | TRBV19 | TGTGCCAGTAGTATAGATCTGGAGACTAGCTACGAGCAGTACTTC | CASSIDLETSYEQYF
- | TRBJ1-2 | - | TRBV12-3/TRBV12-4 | TGTGCCACCCAGGGACGGAACTATGGCTACACCTTC | CATQGRNYGYTF
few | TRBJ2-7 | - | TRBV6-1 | TGTGCCAGCACCGACGAGGGGAAGCAGTACTTC | CASTDEGKQYF
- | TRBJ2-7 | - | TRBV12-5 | TGTGCTAGTGGTTTGCTCGGACTACCAGACGAGCAGTACTTC | CASGLLGLPDEQYF
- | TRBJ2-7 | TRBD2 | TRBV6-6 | TGTGCCTGCAGTTACCGCGAGGGGAGGGTCCACGAGCAGTACTTC | CACSYREGRVHEQYF
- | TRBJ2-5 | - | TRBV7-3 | TGTGCCAGCAGCTTAACGTTGGGGGGCCTGGAGACCCAGTACTTC | CASSLTLGGLETQYF
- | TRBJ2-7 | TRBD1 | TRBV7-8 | TGTGCCAGCAGCTTGGCCTCCACAGGGGAAAGCTCCTACGAGCAGTACTTC | CASSLASTGESSYEQYF
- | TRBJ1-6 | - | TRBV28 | TGTGCGTTAAGCGGCTCCTATAATTCACCCCTCCACTTT | CALSGSYNSPLHF
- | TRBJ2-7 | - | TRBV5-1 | TGCGCCACCGGTAGGGAGGCCTACGAGCAGTACTTC | CATGREAYEQYF
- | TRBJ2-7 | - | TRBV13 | TGTGCCAGCAGCCTCCGAGGGGGTGGGTCCTACGAGCAGTACTTC | CASSLRGGGSYEQYF
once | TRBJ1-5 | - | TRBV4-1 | TGCGCCAGCAGCCAAGAGAGGATAGGAGGGGGCAATCAGCCCCAGCATTTT | CASSQERIGGGNQPQHF
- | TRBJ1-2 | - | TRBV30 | TGTGCCTACAGCCCCGGACTTAACTATGGCTACACCTTC | CAYSPGLNYGYTF
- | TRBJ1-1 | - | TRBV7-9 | TGTGCCAGCAGCTTAGGGGGACCGCCGAGGGCTGAAGCTTTCTTT | CASSLGGPPRAEAFF
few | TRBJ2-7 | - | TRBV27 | TGTGCCAGCAGTATGGACAGAGTGAGGTACGAGCAGTACTTC | CASSMDRVRYEQYF
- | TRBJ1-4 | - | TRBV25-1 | TGTGCCAGCAGTGAACGGAACCCACAAGGGAAAAAACTGTTTTTT | CASSERNPQGKKLFF
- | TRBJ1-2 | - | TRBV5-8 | TGTGCCAGCAGCTGGGGGTCTGTCCGGAGCTATGGCTACACCTTC | CASSWGSVRSYGYTF
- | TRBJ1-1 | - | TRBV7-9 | TGTGCCAGCGCATTTGGGTGGGCCGAAGCTTTCTTT | CASAFGWAEAFF
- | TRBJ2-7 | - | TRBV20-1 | TGCAGTGCTAGAAGCAGCTACGAGCAGTACTTC | CSARSSYEQYF
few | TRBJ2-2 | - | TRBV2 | TGTGCCAGCGGGGGCCCCGCGGGGTGGCACACCGGGGAGCTGTTTTTT | CASGGPAGWHTGELFF
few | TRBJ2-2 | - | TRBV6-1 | TGTGCCAGCAGTTCGCCTAACACCGGGGAGCTGTTTTTT | CASSSPNTGELFF
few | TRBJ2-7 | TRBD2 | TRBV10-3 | TGTGCCATCAGTGAAAAGCCGGGACTAGCGGGAGTCCCCTACGAGCAGTACTTC | CAISEKPGLAGVPYEQYF
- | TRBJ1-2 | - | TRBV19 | TGTGCCAGTACCTCAATAACTGGTGGGGGGAATGGCTACACCTTC | CASTSITGGGNGYTF
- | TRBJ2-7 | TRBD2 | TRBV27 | TGTGCCAGCTGTCAAGGTCGCGGGAGGGCCTACGAGCAGTACTTC | CASCQGRGRAYEQYF
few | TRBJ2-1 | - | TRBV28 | TGTGCCAGCAGTACTCGCCTCAGCTCCTACAATGAGCAGTTCTTC | CASSTRLSSYNEQFF
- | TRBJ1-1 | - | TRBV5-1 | TGCGCCAGCACCTTGGGGAAGAACACTGAAGCTTTCTTT | CASTLGKNTEAFF
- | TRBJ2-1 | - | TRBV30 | TGTGCCTGGGACACATACAATGAGCAGTTCTTC | CAWDTYNEQFF
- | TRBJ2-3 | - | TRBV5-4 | TGTGCCAGCAGGGGGTTTTACGGGGTAGGCACAGATACGCAGTATTTT | CASRGFYGVGTDTQYF
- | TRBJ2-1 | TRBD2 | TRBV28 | TGTGCCAGCAGCACACCGGGACTAGCGGCTCCCGAAGATGAGCAGTTCTTC | CASSTPGLAAPEDEQFF
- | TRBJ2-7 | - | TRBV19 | TGTGCCAGTAGCCATAACCGAGAGGGGGTTGTCTCCTACGAGCAGTACTTC | CASSHNREGVVSYEQYF
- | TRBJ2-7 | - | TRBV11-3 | TGTGCCAGCAGCTTTAGGCCCTCCTACGAGCAGTACTTC | CASSFRPSYEQYF
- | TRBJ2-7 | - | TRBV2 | TGTGCCAGCAGTGAAGGGTTAAACCAATCCTACGAGCAGTACTTC | CASSEGLNQSYEQYF